These 29 T cell receptor beta chains were sequenced from one sample in a study of blood T cells in healthy people across ages. The second PCR ran about 6 to 12 cycles with a sample-barcoded 5' primer and J-beta primers. TCRdb re-called the 5' RACE reads through MiXCR, storing one row per CDR3 protein. The data hold roughly 700,000 distinct CDR3 sequences, with about 30% observed a single time. The sequenced material came from blood. The source of these receptors is a woman older than 75 in good health.

This sequence joins TRBV20-1 and TRBJ2-3; D gene unclear. The germline V gene has CDR1 DFQATT and CDR2 SNEGSKA (reference sequence). V lost 0 bases and J lost 2, with 6 bases in between. This CDR3 contains 13 residues. The DNA of the CDR3 is TGCAGTGCTAGAGATAGGGACACAGATACGCAGTATTTT. This codes for CSARDRDTDTQYF.

In its sample, this clonotype was seen many times. In DNA form, the CDR3 reads TGTGCCAGCAGCAGATCCCAGGGATACACTGAAGCTTTCTTT. Translation gives CASSRSQGYTEAFF. The chain employs TRBV6-1 and TRBJ1-1, with D perhaps TRBD1 (5 bases). The germline V gene has CDR1 MNHNS and CDR2 SASEGT. Trimming took off 6 bases at V and 3 bases at J, with 14 bases between the two ends. The CDR3 consists of 14 residues.

A single count supports this clonotype. The chain links TRBV29-1 to TRBJ2-7; possible D gene TRBD2, 6 bases. Trimming removed 0 bases at V and 2 bases at J, with 11 bases between. Germline V gene data show CDR1 as SQVTM and CDR2 as ANQGSEA. There are 14 residues in the CDR3. This CDR3 reads CSVEDPDYPYEQYF. As DNA, the CDR3 is TGCAGCGTTGAAGATCCGGACTATCCCTACGAGCAGTACTTC.

The rearrangement links TRBV5-1 to TRBJ1-1; D is perhaps TRBD1 (5 bases). CDR1 and CDR2 (germline): SGHRS, YFSETQ. V was shortened by 0 bases and J by 7 bases, with 16 bases between the two germline ends. The CDR3 consists of 15 residues. This chain's CDR3 is CASSLGGRQPVEAFF. In DNA form, the CDR3 reads TGCGCCAGCAGCTTGGGGGGAAGACAGCCAGTTGAAGCTTTCTTT.

At least ten counts were recorded for this clonotype. The gene calls are TRBV6-1 and TRBJ2-3, with D possibly matching TRBD1 (5 bases). This CDR3 is 15 amino acids long. Trimming shortened V by 6 bases and J by 1 base, and 14 bases separated the two germline ends. Germline V gives CDR1 MNHNS, CDR2 SASEGT. CDR3 sequence: CASSSQGLGTDTQYF. Here the CDR3 DNA reads TGTGCCAGCAGCTCCCAGGGTTTGGGCACAGATACGCAGTATTTT.

Concerning this clonotype itself: A read error may explain this, as a much larger clone is one base away. The chain has TRBV5-5 and TRBJ2-4; tentatively, D is TRBD2 (6 bases). The J call is in doubt because the DNA end fits TRBJ2-5 better. CDR1 and CDR2 (germline): SGHKS, YYEKEE (reference sequence). The CDR3 loop spans 14 amino acids. CDR3: CASSASGLRETQYF. Written as DNA, the CDR3 is TGTGCCAGCAGCGCGTCGGGACTCAGGGAGACCCAGTACTTC.

A remark on this clonotype: Relative to the germline gene, one junction end is altered; a read error may explain this. This chain connects TRBV6-5 to TRBJ2-2; the D gene is possibly TRBD2 (5 bases). The CDR3 extends over 12 amino acids. CDR1 MNHEY and CDR2 SVGAGI come from the germline V gene. CDR3 loop: CASRQNTGERFF. CDR3 nucleotides: TGTGCCAGCAGACAGAACACCGGGGAGCGGTTTTTT.

This clonotype was picked up many times. The CDR3 loop reads CSANTGTVPEQYF. The CDR3 DNA follows: TGCAGCGCTAATACCGGGACAGTCCCCGAGCAGTACTTC. The J gene is TRBJ2-7, the V gene TRBV29-1; 7 nucleotides agree with TRBD1. J lost 6 bases, V lost 7 bases, and 12 bases had no gene match. From germline, CDR1 is SQVTM and CDR2 ANQGSEA. There are 13 residues in the CDR3.

The V gene is TRBV19, the J gene TRBJ1-1, with 8 positions matching TRBD1. Germline assignment: CDR1 LNHDA and CDR2 SQIVND (reference sequence). CDR3 length equals 14 residues. After removal of 8 bases from V and 7 bases from J, the junction contained 12 bases not matched to a gene. The CDR3 spells CASSDRAGRVEAFF. The CDR3 coding sequence is TGTGCCAGTTCGGACAGGGCGGGAAGAGTTGAAGCTTTCTTT. The complete variable domain, with remaining parts taken from reference TRBV19 and TRBJ1-1, reads DGGITQSPKYLFRKEGQNVTLSCEQNLNHDAMYWYRQDPGQGLRLIYYSQIVNDFQKGDIAEGYSVSREKKESFPLTVTSAQKNPTAFYLCASSDRAGRVEAFFGQGTRLTVV.

This clonotype showed up just a few times. The chain is built from TRBV10-3 and TRBJ2-2, with 7 bases aligning to TRBD1. With 3 bases clipped from V and 2 bases from J, the junction kept 3 bases outside the gene matches. CDR3 length: 15 amino acids. Germline V lookup: CDR1 ENHRY, CDR2 SYGVKD. The CDR3 bases are TGTGCCATCAGTGACAGGACAGGAAACACCGGGGAGCTGTTTTTT. This sequence encodes CAISDRTGNTGELFF.

This clonotype was recorded at least ten times. The J gene is TRBJ1-2, the V gene TRBV7-8, with 12 positions matching TRBD1. Per germline, CDR1 SGHVS and CDR2 FQNEAQ. The CDR3 runs to 14 residues. Unmatched junction bases numbered 3, after V lost 5 bases and J lost 5 bases. The CDR3 region has the DNA TGTGCCAGCAGCCGGGACAGGGGGCAATATGGCTACACCTTC. Amino acids: CASSRDRGQYGYTF.

The gene calls are TRBV5-1 and TRBJ2-7; D uncertain. This CDR3 is built from 15 residues. In germline, CDR1 is SGHRS, CDR2 YFSETQ. The V gene lost 1 base and the J gene lost 0 bases, with 11 bases spanning the gap. Written as DNA, the CDR3 is TGCGCCAGCAGCTTGACCCCAGCAATCTCCTACGAGCAGTACTTC. Amino acids: CASSLTPAISYEQYF.

This clonotype was seen more than once but under ten times. This chain uses TRBV20-1 with TRBJ2-1; 7 nucleotides align to TRBD2. The DNA end is more similar to TRBJ2-7, so the J call may be wrong. The CDR3 covers 16 residues. Looked up from germline, CDR1 is DFQATT and CDR2 is SNEGSKA (reference sequence). The CDR3 is CSARERTSGVYNEQYF. The CDR3 bases are TGCAGTGCTAGAGAACGTACGAGCGGGGTATACAATGAGCAGTACTTC.

Ten or more counts support this clonotype. The gene calls are TRBV6-6 and TRBJ1-2, with 8 positions matching TRBD1. The germline V gene has CDR1 MNHNY and CDR2 SVGAGI (reference sequence). Trimming removed 6 bases from V and 7 bases from J; junction bases left unmatched: 10. CDR3 length: 14 residues. The CDR3, as DNA: TGTGCCAGCAGCTTCCTAGGACAGGGAGGTGGCTACACCTTC. Protein product: CASSFLGQGGGYTF.

The chain recombines TRBV6-5 with TRBJ2-7; 9 positions agree with TRBD2. Germline trimming cut 0 bases from V and 7 bases from J; bases unmatched to any gene: 7. This CDR3 has 15 residues. Per the germline V gene, CDR1 is MNHEY and CDR2 is SVGAGI. The DNA of the CDR3 is TGTGCCAGCAGTTACTCTAGCGGGGGAGCCAATGAGCAGTACTTC. Its protein product is CASSYSSGGANEQYF.

The chain links TRBV29-1 to TRBJ2-1; no firm D call. From germline, CDR1 is SQVTM and CDR2 ANQGSEA. V gave up 0 bases and J gave up 5 bases, with 14 bases separating them. CDR3 length: 15 residues. CDR3 sequence (DNA): TGCAGCGTTGAAGAGTCAGGTGCCGGACACAATGAGCAGTTCTTC. The encoded protein is CSVEESGAGHNEQFF.

This chain uses TRBV29-1 with TRBJ2-3; D remains ambiguous. The CDR3 has 12 amino acids. V gave up 6 bases and J gave up 1 base, with 8 bases separating them. The germline CDR1 and CDR2 sequences are SQVTM and ANQGSEA. CDR3 region: CSVVPGTDTQYF. The DNA for the CDR3 is TGCAGCGTGGTACCGGGCACAGATACGCAGTATTTT.

This clonotype was counted only a few times. This chain joins TRBV7-9 and TRBJ2-2, with 8 bases aligning to TRBD2. The V gene's germline CDR1 is SEHNR and CDR2 FQNEAQ (reference sequence). The CDR3 totals 16 residues. The V gene end was trimmed by 5 bases and the J gene end by 3 bases; junction bases not matched to a gene: 8. The CDR3 spells CASSPPGRGDTGELFF. In DNA form, the CDR3 reads TGTGCCAGCAGCCCCCCGGGGCGGGGGGACACCGGGGAGCTGTTTTTT.

In this sample, this clonotype turned up a few times. The V gene is TRBV20-1, the J gene TRBJ1-4; 9 bases are shared with TRBD1. Germline values: CDR1 DFQATT, CDR2 SNEGSKA (reference sequence). V was pared by 2 bases and J by 5 bases, with 6 bases of the junction left unmatched. The length of the CDR3 is 15 residues. The CDR3 DNA reads as TGCAGTGCTAGACGCGACAGGGGGACGAATGAAAAACTGTTTTTT. This encodes CSARRDRGTNEKLFF.

Only a few counts were recorded for this clonotype. The genes are TRBV5-6 and TRBJ2-4; D remains ambiguous. Trimming removed 6 bases from V and 5 bases from J, with 18 bases in between. The CDR3 runs 15 residues. The germline V gene encodes CDR1 SGHDT and CDR2 YYEEEE. The CDR3 sequence is CASNFQPPQENIQYF. CDR3 sequence (DNA): TGTGCCAGCAACTTCCAGCCACCCCAGGAAAACATTCAGTACTTC.

The chain has TRBV5-6 and TRBJ1-2, with unresolved D. CDR1 SGHDT and CDR2 YYEEEE come from the germline V gene. The V end was cut by 0 bases, the J end by 4 bases, with 16 bases between. The CDR3 consists of 16 residues. This CDR3 reads CASSLVRAGSPYGYTF. In DNA form, the CDR3 reads TGTGCCAGCAGCTTGGTAAGGGCAGGCTCACCCTATGGCTACACCTTC. The variable domain in full, completed from reference TRBV5-6 and TRBJ1-2, reads DAGVTQSPTHLIKTRGQQVTLRCSPKSGHDTVSWYQQALGQGPQFIFQYYEEEERQRGNFPDRFSGHQFPNYSSELNVNALLLGDSALYLCASSLVRAGSPYGYTFGSGTRLTVV.

The gene calls are TRBV7-9 and TRBJ1-2; TRBD1 might be the D (6 bases). The CDR3 runs 15 residues. V lost 5 bases to trimming and J lost 3 bases, with 16 bases between them. Germline V lookup: CDR1 SEHNR, CDR2 FQNEAQ (reference sequence). As DNA, the CDR3 is TGTGCCAGCAGCCTATGGACAGTATCTCACTATGGCTACACCTTC. Protein sequence: CASSLWTVSHYGYTF.

This clonotype was detected ten times or more. This sequence joins TRBV18 and TRBJ2-6; D not certain. V lost 5 bases to trimming and J lost 2 bases, with 10 bases between them. The CDR3 loop spans 15 amino acids. Per the germline V gene, CDR1 is KGHSH and CDR2 is LQKENI. CDR3 bases: TGTGCCAGCTCAGACAAGAGTCCTGGGGCCAACGTCCTGACTTTC. It encodes CASSDKSPGANVLTF.

This clonotype appeared many times. The chain is built from TRBV28 and TRBJ2-7; tentative D call: TRBD1 (5 bases). V shed 1 base and J shed 6 bases, with 16 bases lying between them. Germline lookup yields CDR1 MDHEN and CDR2 SYDVKM. The CDR3 has 15 residues. The CDR3 here is CASSLFGIGASEQYF. In DNA form, the CDR3 reads TGTGCCAGCAGTTTATTCGGTATTGGGGCATCCGAGCAGTACTTC.

This clonotype was seen many times. The chain carries TRBV20-1 and TRBJ2-1; D perhaps matches TRBD2 (6 bases). CDR3 length: 15 residues. V was shortened by 4 bases and J by 0 bases, with 13 bases between the two germline ends. Germline CDR1 reads DFQATT; CDR2 reads SNEGSKA (reference sequence). The CDR3, as DNA: TGCAGTGCTACTCGGGGGTTCAGCTCCTACAATGAGCAGTTCTTC. Residues: CSATRGFSSYNEQFF.

Ten or more counts support this clonotype. The genes are TRBV6-1 and TRBJ2-1; 14 bases align to TRBD2. With V trimmed by 7 bases and J by 1 base, 9 bases remained unmatched. This CDR3 has 18 residues. In germline, CDR1 is MNHNS, CDR2 SASEGT. The CDR3 reads CASIRRLAGGLSYNEQFF. The CDR3 bases are TGTGCCAGCATCCGTCGACTAGCGGGGGGGCTGTCCTACAATGAGCAGTTCTTC.

This clonotype was detected ten times or more. The chain links TRBV28 to TRBJ2-5; D may be TRBD1 (6 bases). Germline V gene sequence: CDR1 MDHEN, CDR2 SYDVKM. The CDR3 runs to 15 residues. Trimming removed 6 bases at V and 3 bases at J, with 17 bases between. Here the CDR3 DNA reads TGTGCCAGCAGCCTCCTCAGGACAGAGAAAGAGACCCAGTACTTC. It specifies CASSLLRTEKETQYF.

The genes are TRBV6-5 and TRBJ2-5; 10 positions match TRBD1. V lost 2 bases to trimming and J lost 7 bases; unmatched junction nucleotides: 7. The CDR3 runs 15 residues. From germline, CDR1 is MNHEY and CDR2 SVGAGI. CDR3 protein: CASSYARQGAATQYF. The DNA of the CDR3 is TGTGCCAGCAGTTACGCAAGACAGGGGGCCGCGACCCAGTACTTC.

The table lists this clonotype with many counts. This chain links TRBV5-1 with TRBJ2-1, with TRBD1 identical over 11 bases. Germline CDR1 reads SGHRS; CDR2 reads YFSETQ. The CDR3 runs 16 residues. V was pared by 4 bases and J by 10 bases, with 13 bases of the junction left unmatched. In DNA, the CDR3 is TGCGCCAGCAGCATAGGACAGGGGGCGCCGTGGGGAGAGCAGTTCTTC. Amino acid sequence: CASSIGQGAPWGEQFF.